This TCR beta chain was identified during a study of blood T cell repertoires in COVID-19. Sequencing used immunoSEQ multiplex PCR; TCRdb keeps in-frame clones, though not all of them. The data show some 150,000 clones, with about 86% seen just once and 3.5% to 4.5% held by the top ten. From germline, CDR1 is LNHDA and CDR2 SQIVND (reference sequence). The CDR3 runs 17 residues. V lost 5 bases to trimming and J lost 6 bases, with 23 bases between them. The chain recombines TRBV19 with TRBJ1-5; no clear D. Sequenced input: peripheral blood. The receptor's source is a woman aged 60-75 years with acute or convalescent COVID-19. The CDR3 loop reads CASSLAISISGGQPQHF. Written as DNA, the CDR3 is TGTGCCAGTAGTCTGGCCATTTCTATTTCTGGCGGTCAGCCCCAGCATTTT.